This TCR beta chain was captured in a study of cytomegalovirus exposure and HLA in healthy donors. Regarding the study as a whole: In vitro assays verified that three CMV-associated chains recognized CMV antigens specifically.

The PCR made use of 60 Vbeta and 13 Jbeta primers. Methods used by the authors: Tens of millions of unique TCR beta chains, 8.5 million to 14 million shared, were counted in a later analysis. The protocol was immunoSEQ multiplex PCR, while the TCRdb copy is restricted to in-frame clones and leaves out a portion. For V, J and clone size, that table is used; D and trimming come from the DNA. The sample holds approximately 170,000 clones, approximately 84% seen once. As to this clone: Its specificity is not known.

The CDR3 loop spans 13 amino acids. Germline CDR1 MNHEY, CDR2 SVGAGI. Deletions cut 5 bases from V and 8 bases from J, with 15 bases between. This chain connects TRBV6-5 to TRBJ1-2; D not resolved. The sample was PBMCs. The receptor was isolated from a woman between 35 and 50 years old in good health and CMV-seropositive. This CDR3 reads CASSPTTNGGYTF. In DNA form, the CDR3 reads TGTGCCAGCAGTCCAACTACGAACGGCGGCTACACCTTC.